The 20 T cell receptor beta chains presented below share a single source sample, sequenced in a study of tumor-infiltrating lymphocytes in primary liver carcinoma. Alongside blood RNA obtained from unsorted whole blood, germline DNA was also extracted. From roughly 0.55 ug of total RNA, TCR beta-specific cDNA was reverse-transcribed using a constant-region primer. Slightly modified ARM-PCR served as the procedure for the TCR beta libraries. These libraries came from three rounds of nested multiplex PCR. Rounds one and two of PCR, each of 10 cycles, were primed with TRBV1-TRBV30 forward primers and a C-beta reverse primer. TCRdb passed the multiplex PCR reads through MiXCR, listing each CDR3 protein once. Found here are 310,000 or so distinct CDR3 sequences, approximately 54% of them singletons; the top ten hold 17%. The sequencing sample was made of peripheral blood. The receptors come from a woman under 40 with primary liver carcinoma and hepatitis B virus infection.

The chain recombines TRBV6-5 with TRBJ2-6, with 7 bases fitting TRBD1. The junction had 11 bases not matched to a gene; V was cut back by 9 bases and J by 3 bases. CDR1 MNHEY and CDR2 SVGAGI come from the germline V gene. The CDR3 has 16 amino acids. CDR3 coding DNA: TGTGCCAGAAGTAGACAGGGCGTGGGTGGGGCCAACGTCCTGACTTTC. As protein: CARSRQGVGGANVLTF.

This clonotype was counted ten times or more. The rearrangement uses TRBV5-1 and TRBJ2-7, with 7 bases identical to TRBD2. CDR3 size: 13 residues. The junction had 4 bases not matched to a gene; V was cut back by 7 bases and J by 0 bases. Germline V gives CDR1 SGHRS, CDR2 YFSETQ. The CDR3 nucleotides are TGCGCCAGCGGGGAGGGGAGCTCCTACGAGCAGTACTTC. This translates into CASGEGSSYEQYF.

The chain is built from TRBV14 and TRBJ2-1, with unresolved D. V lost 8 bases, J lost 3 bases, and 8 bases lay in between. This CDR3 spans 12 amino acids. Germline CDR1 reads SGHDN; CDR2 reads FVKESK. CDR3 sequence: CASAGSYNEQFF. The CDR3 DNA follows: TGTGCCAGCGCCGGTAGCTACAATGAGCAGTTCTTC.

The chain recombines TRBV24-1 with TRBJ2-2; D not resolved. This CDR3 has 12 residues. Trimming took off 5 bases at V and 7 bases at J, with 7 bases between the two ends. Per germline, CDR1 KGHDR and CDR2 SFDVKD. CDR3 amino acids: CATSVRDGELFF. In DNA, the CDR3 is TGTGCCACCAGTGTGAGAGACGGGGAGCTGTTTTTT.

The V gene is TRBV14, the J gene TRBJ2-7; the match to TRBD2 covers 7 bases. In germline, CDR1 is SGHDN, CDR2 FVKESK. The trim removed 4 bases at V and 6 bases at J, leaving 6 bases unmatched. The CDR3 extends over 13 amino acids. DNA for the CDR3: TGTGCCAGCAGCCTGGCATCTAGCGGCGAGCAGTACTTC. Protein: CASSLASSGEQYF.

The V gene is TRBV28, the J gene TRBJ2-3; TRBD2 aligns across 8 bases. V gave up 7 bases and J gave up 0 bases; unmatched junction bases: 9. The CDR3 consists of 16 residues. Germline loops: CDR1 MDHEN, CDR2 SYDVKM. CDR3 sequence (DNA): TGTGCCAGCAACGTGGGGGCGGGAGGTAGCACAGATACGCAGTATTTT. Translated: CASNVGAGGSTDTQYF.

CDR3 DNA: TGTGCCTGCCCTCGCGATAGAAATGAAAAACTGTTTTTT. Translating gives CACPRDRNEKLFF. The chain couples TRBV30 to TRBJ1-4, with D uncertain. The V end was cut by 6 bases, the J end by 5 bases, with 13 bases between. This CDR3 has 13 amino acids. Germline V gene sequence: CDR1 GTSNPN, CDR2 SVGIG (reference sequence).

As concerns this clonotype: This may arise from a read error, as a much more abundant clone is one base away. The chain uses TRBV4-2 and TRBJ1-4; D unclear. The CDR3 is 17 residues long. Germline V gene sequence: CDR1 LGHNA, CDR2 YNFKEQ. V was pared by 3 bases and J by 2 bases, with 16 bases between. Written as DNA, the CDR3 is TGTGCCAGCAGCCAGTTACAGAGTGAAGGTACTAATGAAAAACTGTTTTTT. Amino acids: CASSQLQSEGTNEKLFF.

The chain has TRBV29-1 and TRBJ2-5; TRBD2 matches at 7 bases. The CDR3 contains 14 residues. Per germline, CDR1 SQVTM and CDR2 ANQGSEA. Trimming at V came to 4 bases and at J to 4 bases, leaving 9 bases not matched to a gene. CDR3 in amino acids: CSVGGGRGIETQYF. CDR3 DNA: TGCAGCGTTGGCGGGGGACGGGGGATAGAGACCCAGTACTTC. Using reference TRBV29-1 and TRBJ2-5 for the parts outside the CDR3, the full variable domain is SAVISQKPSRDICQRGTSLTIQCQVDSQVTMMFWYRQQPGQSLTLIATANQGSEATYESGFVIDKFPISRPNLTFSTLTVSNMSPEDSSIYLCSVGGGRGIETQYFGPGTRLLVL.

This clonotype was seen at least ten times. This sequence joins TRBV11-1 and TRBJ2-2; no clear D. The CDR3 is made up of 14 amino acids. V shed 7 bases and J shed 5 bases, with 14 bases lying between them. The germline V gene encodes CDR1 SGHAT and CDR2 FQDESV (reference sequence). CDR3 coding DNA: TGTGCCAGCACTATGTCCGCGCGGACCGGGGAGCTGTTTTTT. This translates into CASTMSARTGELFF.

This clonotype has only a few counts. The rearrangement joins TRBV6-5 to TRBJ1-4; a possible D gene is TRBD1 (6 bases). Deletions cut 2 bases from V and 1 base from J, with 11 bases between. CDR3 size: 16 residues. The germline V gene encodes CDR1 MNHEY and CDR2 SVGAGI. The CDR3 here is CASSYGGAGTNEKLFF. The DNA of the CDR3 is TGTGCCAGCAGTTACGGGGGGGCAGGAACTAATGAAAAACTGTTTTTT.

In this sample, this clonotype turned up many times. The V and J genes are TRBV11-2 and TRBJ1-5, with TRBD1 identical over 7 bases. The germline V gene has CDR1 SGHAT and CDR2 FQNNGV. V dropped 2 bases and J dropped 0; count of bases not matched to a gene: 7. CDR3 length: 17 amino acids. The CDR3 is CASSLSTGEYSNQPQHF. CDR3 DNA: TGTGCCAGCAGCTTAAGTACAGGGGAATATAGCAATCAGCCCCAGCATTTT.

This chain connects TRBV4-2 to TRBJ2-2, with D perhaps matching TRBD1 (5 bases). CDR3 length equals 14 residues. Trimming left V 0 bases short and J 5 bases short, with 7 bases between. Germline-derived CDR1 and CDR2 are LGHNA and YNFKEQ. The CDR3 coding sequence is TGTGCCAGCAGCCAAGATGCAGGGACCGGGGAGCTGTTTTTT. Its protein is CASSQDAGTGELFF.

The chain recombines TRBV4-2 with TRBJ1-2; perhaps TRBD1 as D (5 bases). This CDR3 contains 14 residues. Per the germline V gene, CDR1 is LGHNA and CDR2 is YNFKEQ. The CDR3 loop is CISSQDSGIGGYTF. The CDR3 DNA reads TGTATCAGTAGCCAAGATTCAGGGATTGGTGGCTACACCTTC.

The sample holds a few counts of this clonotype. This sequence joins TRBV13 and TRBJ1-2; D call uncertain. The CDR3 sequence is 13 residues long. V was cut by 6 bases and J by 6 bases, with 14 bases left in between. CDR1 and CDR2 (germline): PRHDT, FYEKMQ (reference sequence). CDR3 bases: TGTGCCAGCAGTATGGTGTATCTGGATGGCTACACCTTC. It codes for CASSMVYLDGYTF.

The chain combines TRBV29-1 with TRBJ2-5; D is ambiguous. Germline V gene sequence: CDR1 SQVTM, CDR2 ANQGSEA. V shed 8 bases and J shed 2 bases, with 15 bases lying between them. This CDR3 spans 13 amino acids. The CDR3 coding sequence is TGCAGCCTTGTGTTCAGGAATCAAGAGACCCAGTACTTC. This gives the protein CSLVFRNQETQYF.

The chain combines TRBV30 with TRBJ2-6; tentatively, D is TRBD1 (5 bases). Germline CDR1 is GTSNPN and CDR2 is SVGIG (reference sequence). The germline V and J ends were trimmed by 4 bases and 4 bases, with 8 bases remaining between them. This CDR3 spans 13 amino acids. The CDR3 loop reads CAWTGNGANVLTF. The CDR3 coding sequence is TGTGCCTGGACAGGGAACGGGGCCAACGTCCTGACTTTC.

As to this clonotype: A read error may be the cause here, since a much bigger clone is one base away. CDR3 residues: CASSLGPANTGERFF. The CDR3 bases are TGTGCCAGCAGCCTAGGGCCAGCGAACACCGGGGAGCGGTTTTTT. V gene TRBV12-3 or TRBV12-4 combines with J gene TRBJ2-2, with D possibly matching TRBD2 (5 bases). This CDR3 is built from 15 residues.

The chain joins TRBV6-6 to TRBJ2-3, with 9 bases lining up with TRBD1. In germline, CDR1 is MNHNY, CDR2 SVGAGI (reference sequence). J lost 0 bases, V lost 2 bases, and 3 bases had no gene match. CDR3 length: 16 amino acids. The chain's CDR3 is CASSYPGTGSTDTQYF. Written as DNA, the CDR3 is TGTGCCAGCAGTTACCCCGGGACAGGGAGCACAGATACGCAGTATTTT.

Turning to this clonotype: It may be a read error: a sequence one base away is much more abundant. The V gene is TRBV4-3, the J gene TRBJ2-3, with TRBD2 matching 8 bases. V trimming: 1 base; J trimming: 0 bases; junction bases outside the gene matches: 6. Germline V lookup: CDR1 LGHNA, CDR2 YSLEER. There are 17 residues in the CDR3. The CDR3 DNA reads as TGCGCCAGCAGCCAAGGTGTAGCGGGATACAGCACAGATACGCAGTATTTT. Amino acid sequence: CASSQGVAGYSTDTQYF.